These 22 T cell receptor beta chains came from one sample sequenced in a study of T cells in Graves' hyperthyroidism and ophthalmopathy. RNA transcripts yielded amplified TCR beta CDR3 regions. An initial round of RT-PCR targeting the TCR CDR3 relied on the HTBI primer set. TCRdb fed the multiplex PCR reads into MiXCR, producing one record per CDR3 protein. The table includes about 540,000 distinct CDR3 sequences, 46% detected once. Sequenced sample: peripheral blood or thyroid tissue (not recorded which). These receptors all stem from a woman between 18 and 30 years old with Graves' hyperthyroidism.

This clonotype has at least ten counts. The V and J genes are TRBV10-3 and TRBJ1-6; possible D gene TRBD1, 5 bases. V shed 5 bases and J shed 9 bases, with 17 bases lying between them. The length of the CDR3 is 15 residues. Germline assignment: CDR1 ENHRY and CDR2 SYGVKD. CDR3 DNA: TGTGCCATCAGTTCCGGGACGGCGGGCCCTTCACCCCTCCACTTT. Its protein is CAISSGTAGPSPLHF.

This clonotype has at least ten counts. The rearrangement joins TRBV30 to TRBJ2-5, with 8 bases fitting TRBD1. Germline V gene sequence: CDR1 GTSNPN, CDR2 SVGIG (reference sequence). The trim removed 5 bases at V and 2 bases at J, leaving 4 bases unmatched. This CDR3 is 13 amino acids long. The CDR3 DNA follows: TGTGCCTGGGAGGGACAGGAACAAGAGACCCAGTACTTC. It translates to CAWEGQEQETQYF.

A word on this clonotype: A much larger clone differs by one base, so this may be a read error. The rearrangement joins TRBV5-1 to TRBJ2-2; tentative D call: TRBD2 (7 bases). The CDR3 sequence is 13 residues long. V was trimmed by 5 bases and J by 6 bases, leaving 11 bases between them. Germline loops: CDR1 SGHRS, CDR2 YFSETQ. In DNA, the CDR3 is TGCGCCAGCAGACTAGGGGGGGCCGGGGAGCTGTTTTTT. Its translation is CASRLGGAGELFF.

The chain carries TRBV12-3 or TRBV12-4 and TRBJ1-2, with D unresolved. The CDR3 length is 14 residues. V was cut by 4 bases and J by 0 bases, with 9 bases left in between. CDR3 sequence reads: CASSSHGANYGYTF. The CDR3 coding sequence is TGTGCCAGCAGTTCCCACGGGGCTAACTATGGCTACACCTTC.

The chain carries TRBV25-1 and TRBJ2-5; weak D call: TRBD2 (6 bases). Germline lookup yields CDR1 MGHDK and CDR2 SYGVNS. This CDR3 spans 13 amino acids. The V end was cut by 5 bases, the J end by 5 bases, with 12 bases between. The CDR3 protein is CASSQWGEETQYF. The CDR3 coding sequence is TGTGCCAGCAGTCAGTGGGGGGAGGAGACCCAGTACTTC. Using reference TRBV25-1 and TRBJ2-5 for the parts outside the CDR3, the full variable domain is EADIYQTPRYLVIGTGKKITLECSQTMGHDKMYWYQQDPGMELHLIHYSYGVNSTEKGDLSSESTVSRIRTEHFPLTLESARPSHTSQYLCASSQWGEETQYFGPGTRLLVL.

In this sample, this clonotype turned up once. The chain employs TRBV29-1 and TRBJ1-5, with no clear D. Germline values: CDR1 SQVTM, CDR2 ANQGSEA. The CDR3 length is 14 residues. V lost 6 bases and J lost 11, with 23 bases in between. The CDR3 nucleotides are TGCAGCGTAACCACCCCACTCAGTCGAGAGGCCCAGCATTTT. It yields the protein CSVTTPLSREAQHF.

The chain links TRBV12-3 or TRBV12-4 to TRBJ2-7; 9 nucleotides line up with TRBD1. V lost 5 bases to trimming and J lost 7 bases; unmatched junction nucleotides: 9. This CDR3 is built from 14 residues. The CDR3, as DNA: TGTGCCAGCAGTCTACCAGGGACAGGGATGGAGCAGTACTTC. This codes for CASSLPGTGMEQYF.

J is TRBJ1-1 and V is TRBV20-1, with D unclear. Germline loops: CDR1 DFQATT, CDR2 SNEGSKA (reference sequence). The V gene lost 7 bases and the J gene lost 3 bases, with 12 bases spanning the gap. This CDR3 spans 12 amino acids. DNA for the CDR3: TGCAGTGAGGGTAGCGACGACACTGAAGCTTTCTTT. Translated, it gives CSEGSDDTEAFF.

The chain couples TRBV7-8 to TRBJ2-7, with TRBD2 identical over 7 bases. The closer fit of TRBJ2-1 to the DNA end suggests the J call may be wrong. This CDR3 contains 15 residues. The germline V gene encodes CDR1 SGHVS and CDR2 FQNEAQ. CDR3 sequence reads: CASSAGLDPRDEQFF. DNA of the CDR3: TGTGCCAGCAGCGCCGGACTAGATCCCAGGGATGAGCAGTTCTTC.

The rearrangement links TRBV12-3 or TRBV12-4 to TRBJ1-5; D may be TRBD2 (6 bases). TRBJ2-3 explains the end of the DNA better; the J call may be wrong. This CDR3 comprises 15 residues. The CDR3, as DNA: TGTGCCAGCAGTTCCGGGGGTCTGGTGGGAGATACGCAGTATTTT. Amino acid sequence: CASSSGGLVGDTQYF.

The chain has TRBV20-1 and TRBJ1-4; D gene unclear. There are 14 residues in the CDR3. Germline values: CDR1 DFQATT, CDR2 SNEGSKA (reference sequence). In DNA form, the CDR3 reads TGCAGCACTAGGGTAGGGTTGCCTAATGAAAAACTGTTTTTT. It is translated as CSTRVGLPNEKLFF.

This clonotype was found many times. One end of the junction fails to match germline, which may point to a read error. The J gene is TRBJ1-2, the V gene TRBV20-1; possible D gene TRBD1, 5 bases. Germline V gene lookup returns CDR1 DFQATT and CDR2 SNEGSKA (reference sequence). The CDR3 covers 14 residues. This CDR3 is CSAAGQGSNHGYTF. CDR3 nucleotides: TGCAGTGCCGCCGGGCAGGGTAGTAACCATGGCTACACCTTC.

This clonotype has ten or more counts. The rearrangement uses TRBV7-2 and TRBJ2-7, with TRBD2 matching over 9 bases. CDR1 and CDR2 (germline): SGHTA, FQGNSA. V shed 4 bases, J shed 6 bases, and the junction held 10 bases outside the gene matches. This CDR3 region has 15 residues. CDR3 nucleotides: TGTGCCAGCAGCTCAGTGACTAGCGGTCCTGCCGAGCAGTACTTC. Translation gives CASSSVTSGPAEQYF.

This clonotype was observed a handful of times. V and J are TRBV5-1 and TRBJ2-3; TRBD2 is a possible D gene (6 bases). This CDR3 comprises 15 residues. From germline, CDR1 is SGHRS and CDR2 YFSETQ. V was shortened by 0 bases and J by 2 bases, with 10 bases between the two germline ends. The CDR3 here is CASSLGLDDTDTQYF. The CDR3 DNA is TGCGCCAGCAGCTTGGGACTAGATGACACAGATACGCAGTATTTT.

A remark on this clonotype: It may be a read error: a sequence one base away is much more abundant. V is TRBV5-1 and J is TRBJ1-4; D possibly corresponds to TRBD1 (5 bases). This CDR3 region has 14 residues. Germline assignment: CDR1 SGHRS and CDR2 YFSETQ. CDR3 in amino acids: CASSFGGTNEELFF. DNA for the CDR3: TGCGCCAGCAGCTTTGGGGGAACTAATGAAGAACTGTTTTTT.

At least ten counts were recorded for this clonotype. V is TRBV20-1 and J is TRBJ2-5; a weak D match, TRBD2 (5 bases). Germline lookup yields CDR1 DFQATT and CDR2 SNEGSKA (reference sequence). This CDR3 contains 15 residues. V was trimmed by 0 bases and J by 5 bases, leaving 16 bases between them. CDR3: CSAREGTSSVETQYF. Here the CDR3 DNA reads TGCAGTGCTAGAGAAGGTACTAGTTCCGTCGAGACCCAGTACTTC.

The V call is TRBV7-3, the J call TRBJ2-1, with TRBD2 as a possible D gene (5 bases). Per germline, CDR1 SGHTA and CDR2 FQGTGA. This CDR3 region has 13 residues. Trimming removed 5 bases from V and 1 base from J, with 6 bases in between. The CDR3 reads CASSRTSYNEQFF. CDR3 nucleotides: TGTGCCAGCAGCAGGACTTCCTACAATGAGCAGTTCTTC.

This clonotype was counted only a few times. Sequence at one end of the junction differs from germline and may be a read error. The chain joins TRBV7-7 to TRBJ2-7; D is perhaps TRBD1 (6 bases). The DNA end lines up better with TRBJ2-1; the J call may be wrong. This CDR3 region has 13 residues. The V gene's germline CDR1 is SSHAT and CDR2 FNYEAQ (reference sequence). The CDR3 region is CASSLNRESEQFF. CDR3 coding DNA: TGTGCTAGCAGCTTAAACAGGGAAAGTGAGCAGTTCTTC.

CDR3 in amino acids: CASHPKQGTNYGYTF. The DNA for the CDR3 is TGTGCCAGCCACCCGAAACAGGGGACTAACTATGGCTACACCTTC. V and J are TRBV4-2 and TRBJ1-2; 7 bases are shared with TRBD1. Per germline, CDR1 LGHNA and CDR2 YNFKEQ. The V and J ends lost 8 bases and 0 bases, in that order; junction bases with no gene match: 9. The CDR3 runs to 15 residues.

In its sample, this clonotype was seen many times. The chain employs TRBV24-1 and TRBJ2-7; unclear D gene. The CDR3 extends over 14 amino acids. Germline V gene lookup returns CDR1 KGHDR and CDR2 SFDVKD. Deletions cut 3 bases from V and 3 bases from J, with 11 bases between. CDR3 sequence reads: CATSDPRVDYEQYF. CDR3 in DNA: TGTGCCACCAGTGATCCCCGGGTCGACTACGAGCAGTACTTC.

Remarks on this clonotype: It may be a read error: a sequence one base away is much more abundant. The J gene is TRBJ1-2, the V gene TRBV7-9, with D possibly TRBD1 on 5 matching bases. The germline V gene encodes CDR1 SEHNR and CDR2 FQNEAQ (reference sequence). This CDR3 has 15 residues. In DNA, the CDR3 is TGTGCCAGCAGCCCCCTGACAGCTTCTAACTATGGCTACGCCTTC. This translates into CASSPLTASNYGYAF.

V usage is TRBV7-3 and J usage is TRBJ1-2; TRBD1 aligns across 10 bases. The J segment lost 3 bases and the V segment lost 6 bases, leaving 4 bases of the junction unmatched. CDR3 size: 14 residues. Germline values: CDR1 SGHTA, CDR2 FQGTGA. The CDR3 coding sequence is TGTGCCAGCAGGCCGGGACAGGGGTACTATGGCTACACCTTC. It codes for CASRPGQGYYGYTF.